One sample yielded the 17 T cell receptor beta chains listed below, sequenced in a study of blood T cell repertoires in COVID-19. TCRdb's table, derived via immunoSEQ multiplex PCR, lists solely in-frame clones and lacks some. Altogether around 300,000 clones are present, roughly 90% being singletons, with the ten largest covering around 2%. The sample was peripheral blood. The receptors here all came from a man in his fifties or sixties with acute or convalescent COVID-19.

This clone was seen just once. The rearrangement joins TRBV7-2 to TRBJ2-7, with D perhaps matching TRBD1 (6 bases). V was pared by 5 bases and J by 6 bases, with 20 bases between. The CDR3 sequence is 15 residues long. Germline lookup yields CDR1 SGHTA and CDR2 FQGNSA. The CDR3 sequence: CASSQDRTPIGEQYF. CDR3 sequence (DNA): TGTGCCAGCAGCCAAGACAGGACACCTATAGGCGAGCAGTACTTC.

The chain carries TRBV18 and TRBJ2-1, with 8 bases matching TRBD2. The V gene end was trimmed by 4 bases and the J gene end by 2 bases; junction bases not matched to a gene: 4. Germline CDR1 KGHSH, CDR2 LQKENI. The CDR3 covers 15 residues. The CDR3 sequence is CASSQIAGPYNEQFF. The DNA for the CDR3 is TGTGCCAGCTCACAAATAGCGGGACCCTACAATGAGCAGTTCTTC.

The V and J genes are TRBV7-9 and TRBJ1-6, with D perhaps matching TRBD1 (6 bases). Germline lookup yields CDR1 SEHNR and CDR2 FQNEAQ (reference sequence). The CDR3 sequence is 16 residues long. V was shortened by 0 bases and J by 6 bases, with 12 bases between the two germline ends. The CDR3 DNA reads TGTGCCAGCAGCTTAGCGGGGGGGACACCTAATTCACCCCTCCACTTT. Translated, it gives CASSLAGGTPNSPLHF.

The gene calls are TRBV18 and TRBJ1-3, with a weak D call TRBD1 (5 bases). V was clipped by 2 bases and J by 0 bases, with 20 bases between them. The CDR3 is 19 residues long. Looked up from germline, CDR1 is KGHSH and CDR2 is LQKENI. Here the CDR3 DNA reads TGTGCCAGCTCACCATCAGGGATAGGACCGCTGAGCTCTGGAAACACCATATATTTT. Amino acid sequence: CASSPSGIGPLSSGNTIYF.

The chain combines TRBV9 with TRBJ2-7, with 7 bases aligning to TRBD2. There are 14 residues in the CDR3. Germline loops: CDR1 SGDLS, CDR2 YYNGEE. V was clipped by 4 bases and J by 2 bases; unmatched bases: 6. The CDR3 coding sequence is TGTGCCAGCAGCACAAGCGGGAATACCTACGAGCAGTACTTC. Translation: CASSTSGNTYEQYF.

CDR3 residues: CASGPSQRPYEQYF. The CDR3 nucleotides read TGTGCTAGTGGTCCCTCTCAGCGGCCCTACGAGCAGTACTTC. V and J are TRBV12-5 and TRBJ2-7; D may be TRBD2 (5 bases). Germline CDR1 and CDR2: LGHNT and FRNRAP. The CDR3 runs 14 residues. Trimming took off 5 bases at V and 2 bases at J, with 13 bases between the two ends.

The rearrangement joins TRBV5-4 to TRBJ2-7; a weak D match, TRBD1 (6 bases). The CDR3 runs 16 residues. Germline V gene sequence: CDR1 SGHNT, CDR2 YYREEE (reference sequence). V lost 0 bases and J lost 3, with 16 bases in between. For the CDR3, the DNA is TGTGCCAGCAGCTTGGTGCTCAGGGGAATGAGCTACGAGCAGTACTTC. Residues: CASSLVLRGMSYEQYF.

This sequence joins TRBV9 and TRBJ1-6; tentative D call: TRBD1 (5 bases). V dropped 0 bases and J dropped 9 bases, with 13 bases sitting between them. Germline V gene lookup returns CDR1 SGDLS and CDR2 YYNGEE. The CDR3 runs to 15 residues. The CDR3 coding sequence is TGTGCCAGCAGCGTAGAGTGGGACTTACTTTCACCCCTCCACTTT. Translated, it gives CASSVEWDLLSPLHF.

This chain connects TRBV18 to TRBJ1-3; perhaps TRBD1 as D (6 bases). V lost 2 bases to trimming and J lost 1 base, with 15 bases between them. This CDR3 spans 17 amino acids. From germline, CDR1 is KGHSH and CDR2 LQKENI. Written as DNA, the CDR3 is TGTGCCAGCTCACCATCCCACGCAGGGGCGTCTGGAAACACCATATATTTT. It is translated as CASSPSHAGASGNTIYF.

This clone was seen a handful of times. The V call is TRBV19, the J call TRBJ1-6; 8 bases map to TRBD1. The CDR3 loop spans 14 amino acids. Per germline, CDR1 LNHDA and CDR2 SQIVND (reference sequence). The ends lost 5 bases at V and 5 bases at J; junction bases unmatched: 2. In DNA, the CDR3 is TGTGCCAGTAGTCAGACAGGGGATAATTCACCCCTCCACTTT. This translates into CASSQTGDNSPLHF.

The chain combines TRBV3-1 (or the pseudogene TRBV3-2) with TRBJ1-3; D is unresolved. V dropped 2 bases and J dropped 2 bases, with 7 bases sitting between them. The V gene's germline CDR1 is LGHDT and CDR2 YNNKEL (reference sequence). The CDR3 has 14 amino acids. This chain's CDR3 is CASSQPIAGNTIYF. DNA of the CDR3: TGTGCCAGCAGCCAACCCATAGCTGGAAACACCATATATTTT.

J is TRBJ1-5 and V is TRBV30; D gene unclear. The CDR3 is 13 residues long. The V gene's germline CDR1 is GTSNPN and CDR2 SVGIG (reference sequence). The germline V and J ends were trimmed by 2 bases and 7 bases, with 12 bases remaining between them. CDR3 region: CAWSPDILQPQHF. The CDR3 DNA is TGTGCCTGGAGTCCCGACATCCTCCAGCCCCAGCATTTT.

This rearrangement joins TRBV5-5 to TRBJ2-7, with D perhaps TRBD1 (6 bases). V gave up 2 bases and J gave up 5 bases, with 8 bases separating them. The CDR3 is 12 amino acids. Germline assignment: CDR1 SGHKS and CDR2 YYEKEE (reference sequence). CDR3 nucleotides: TGTGCCAGCAGCTTAGAGGGGGACGAGCAGTACTTC. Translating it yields CASSLEGDEQYF. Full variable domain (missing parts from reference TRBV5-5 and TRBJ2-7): DAGVTQSPTHLIKTRGQQVTLRCSPISGHKSVSWYQQVLGQGPQFIFQYYEKEERGRGNFPDRFSARQFPNYSSELNVNALLLGDSALYLCASSLEGDEQYFGPGTRLTVT.

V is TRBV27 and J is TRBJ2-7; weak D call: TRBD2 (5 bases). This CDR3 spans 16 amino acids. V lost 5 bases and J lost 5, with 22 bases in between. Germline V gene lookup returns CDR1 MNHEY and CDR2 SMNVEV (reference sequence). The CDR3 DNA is TGTGCCAGCAGTCCATCCGCGGAGCGGATGCTAGACGAGCAGTACTTC. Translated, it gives CASSPSAERMLDEQYF.

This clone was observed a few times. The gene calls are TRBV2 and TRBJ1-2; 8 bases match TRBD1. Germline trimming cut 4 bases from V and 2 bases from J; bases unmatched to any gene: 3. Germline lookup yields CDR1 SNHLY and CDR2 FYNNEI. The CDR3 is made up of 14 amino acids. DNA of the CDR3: TGTGCCAGCAGTGGACAGGGGAGAAACTATGGCTACACCTTC. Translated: CASSGQGRNYGYTF.

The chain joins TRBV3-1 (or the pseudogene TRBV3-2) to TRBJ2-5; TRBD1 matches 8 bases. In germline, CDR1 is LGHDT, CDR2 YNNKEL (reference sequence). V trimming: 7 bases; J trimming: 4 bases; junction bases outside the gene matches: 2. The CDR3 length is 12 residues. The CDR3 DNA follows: TGTGCCAGCACAGGACAGGGAGAGACCCAGTACTTC. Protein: CASTGQGETQYF.

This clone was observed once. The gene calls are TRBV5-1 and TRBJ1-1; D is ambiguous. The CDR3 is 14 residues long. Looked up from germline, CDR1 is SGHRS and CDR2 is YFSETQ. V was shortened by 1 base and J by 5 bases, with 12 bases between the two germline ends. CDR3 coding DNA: TGCGCCAGCAGCTTGAAGATAACGGGGACTGAAGCTTTCTTT. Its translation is CASSLKITGTEAFF.